This T cell receptor (beta chain) was identified in a study of T-cell memory formation after mild COVID-19. Study observations and caveats: Some responding clones appeared in pre-infection memory, suggesting cross-reactive memory joined.

V dropped 0 bases and J dropped 12 bases, with 12 bases sitting between them. CDR3 size: 12 residues. Germline CDR1 SGHRS, CDR2 YFSETQ. This clonotype was recorded many times. Its antigen is undetermined. TCRdb processed the 5' RACE reads anew with MiXCR; each CDR3 protein has one entry. The sample contains just under 350,000 distinct CDR3 sequences, around 13% of which appear only once. This TCR was recovered from a man aged 18 to 30 who had mild COVID-19 (a few samples of this study predate the infection). Cell type and time point are not known. The rearrangement joins TRBV5-1 to TRBJ1-1; no firm D call. Material for sequencing was PBMCs or a T cell subset sorted from them (not recorded which). CDR3: CASSLENQKPFF. For the CDR3, the DNA is TGCGCCAGCAGCTTGGAAAATCAGAAGCCTTTCTTT.